This T cell receptor beta chain is from a study of blood T cells in healthy people across ages. General observations from the study: For the donors, CMV status was unknown and possibly confounded expanded clonotype changes.

The CDR3 is made up of 12 amino acids. Trimming cost V 4 bases and J 4 bases; bases outside gene matches: 2. Germline V lookup: CDR1 SQVTM, CDR2 ANQGSEA. This clonotype has a handful of counts. Its antigen is unknown. Each of the donors had approximately 10 milliliters of peripheral blood drawn into EDTA-treated Vacutainer tubes. Next came a second PCR, run for roughly 6 to 11 cycles, which used a sample-barcoded 5' primer along with a J-beta primer mix. TCRdb called the 5' RACE reads again in MiXCR, with one record for every CDR3 protein. Among 540,000 or so distinct CDR3 sequences, 25% to 30% were seen once, and the ten largest hold less than 20%.

Sequences were obtained from blood. This receptor was identified in a woman aged 70-85 years in good health. The chain employs TRBV29-1 and TRBJ2-3; TRBD2 matches at 7 bases. The CDR3 nucleotides read TGCAGCGTTGGTCGGGGGGCAGATACGCAGTATTTT. Its protein product is CSVGRGADTQYF.